The sequence of this T cell receptor (beta chain) was determined in a study of T cell responses to AZD1222 COVID-19 vaccine. Libraries were prepared by immunoSEQ multiplex PCR; TCRdb keeps only in-frame clonotypes and omits some of them. The data show 77,000 or so clones, around 88% seen once. Points from the study as a whole: At baseline, just 5 or 6 AZD1222 recipients tested seropositive. Targeting of unmutated variant regions was reportedly seen in nearly half of spike-specific TCRs. At 160-218 and 743-854, vaccine-associated CD4 TCRs were dominant, and they spanned spike. Clonal diversity was possibly underestimated; the donors were predominantly white British and more often female.

As to this clone: Its matching antigen is unknown.

The CDR3 is 14 amino acids. With 3 bases removed from V and 0 bases from J, the gap between germline ends came to 9 bases. Germline V gives CDR1 ENHRY, CDR2 SYGVKD. The V call is TRBV10-3, the J call TRBJ2-7; possible D gene TRBD1, 6 bases. This clonotype originated in an adult in good health. This sample comprised peripheral blood, obtained on day 0 of AZD1222 vaccination. CDR3 sequence reads: CAISDGTPSYEQYF. CDR3 nucleotide sequence: TGTGCCATCAGTGACGGGACACCCTCCTACGAGCAGTACTTC.